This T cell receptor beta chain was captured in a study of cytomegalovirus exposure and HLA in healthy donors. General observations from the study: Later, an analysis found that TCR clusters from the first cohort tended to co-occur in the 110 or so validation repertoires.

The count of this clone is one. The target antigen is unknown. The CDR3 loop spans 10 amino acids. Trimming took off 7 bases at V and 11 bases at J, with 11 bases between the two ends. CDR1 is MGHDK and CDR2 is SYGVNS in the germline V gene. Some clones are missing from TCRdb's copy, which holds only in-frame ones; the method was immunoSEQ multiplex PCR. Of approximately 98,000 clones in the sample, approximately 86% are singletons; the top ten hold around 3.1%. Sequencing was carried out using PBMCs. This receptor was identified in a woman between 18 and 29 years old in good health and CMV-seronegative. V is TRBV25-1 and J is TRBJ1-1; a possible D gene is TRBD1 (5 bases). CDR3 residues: CASIGAWAFF. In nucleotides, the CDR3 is TGTGCCAGCATTGGGGCTTGGGCTTTCTTT.